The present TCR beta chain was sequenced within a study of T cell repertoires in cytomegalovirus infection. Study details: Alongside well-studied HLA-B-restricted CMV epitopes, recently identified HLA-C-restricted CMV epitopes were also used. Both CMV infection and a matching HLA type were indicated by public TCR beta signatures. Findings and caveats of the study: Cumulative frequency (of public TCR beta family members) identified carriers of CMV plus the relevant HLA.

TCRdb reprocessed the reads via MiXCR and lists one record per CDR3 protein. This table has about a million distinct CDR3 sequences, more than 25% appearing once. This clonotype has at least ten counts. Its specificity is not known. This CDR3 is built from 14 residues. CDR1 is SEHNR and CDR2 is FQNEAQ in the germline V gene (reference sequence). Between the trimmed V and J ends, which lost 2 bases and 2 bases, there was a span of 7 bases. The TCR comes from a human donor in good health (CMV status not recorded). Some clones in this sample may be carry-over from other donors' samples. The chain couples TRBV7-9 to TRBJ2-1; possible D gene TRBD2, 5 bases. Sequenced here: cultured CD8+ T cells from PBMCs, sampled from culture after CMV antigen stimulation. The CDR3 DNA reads TGTGCCAGCAGCTTAACGGGGACCTACAATGAGCAGTTCTTC. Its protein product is CASSLTGTYNEQFF.